This T cell receptor beta chain came from a study of cytomegalovirus exposure and HLA in healthy donors. Findings and caveats of the study: Reported findings show TCR beta sequences accurately forecast HLA-A and HLA-B alleles in most subjects.

Germline CDR1 reads MDHEN; CDR2 reads SYDVKM. This CDR3 comprises 15 residues. V was clipped by 5 bases and J by 5 bases; unmatched bases: 9. Use of 60 Vbeta and 13 Jbeta primers characterized the PCR. In the authors' methods: Unique TCR beta chains totaled about 78 million in a later count, with roughly 11 million of them shared. The assay was immunoSEQ multiplex PCR, and TCRdb's table has in-frame clones only and misses some. For V, J and clone size, that table is used; D and trimming come from the DNA. The sample gives 100,000 to 150,000 clones, about 16% of which show up once; 1.9% is in the top ten. A note on this clone: Its antigen is not known.

This sequence was found in a woman aged 18 to 35 in good health and CMV-seronegative. The sequencing input was PBMCs. The chain employs TRBV28 and TRBJ2-1; 7 bases line up with TRBD2. CDR3: CASSATGTINNEQFF. CDR3 coding DNA: TGTGCCAGCAGTGCAACCGGGACTATTAACAATGAGCAGTTCTTC.